This TCR beta chain comes out of a study of blood T cell repertoires in COVID-19. The CDR3 totals 15 residues. V lost 6 bases and J 8 bases, leaving 17 bases between the germline ends. Germline assignment: CDR1 LNHDA and CDR2 SQIVND (reference sequence). Authors' processing steps: Amplified reference gene primers provided the basis for estimating nucleated cell counts. Profiling relied on immunoSEQ multiplex PCR, and the TCRdb table lists in-frame clones only, not all of them. Clonal size and the V and J genes are those of that table, whereas D and trimming came from the DNA. The table records 100,000 to 150,000 clones, approximately 85% of them present only once. Patients from Seattle were sampled longitudinally, starting during active infection.

This clonotype originated in a man aged 30 to 45 with COVID-19, enrolled during active disease. The chain employs TRBV19 and TRBJ1-6; a possible D gene is TRBD1 (6 bases). The sequenced sample was peripheral blood. Here the CDR3 DNA reads TGTGCCAGTAGGGACATACAGGGTCTGGATTCACCCCTCCACTTT. Protein: CASRDIQGLDSPLHF.